These T cell receptor beta chains were read from a single sample in a study of T cell responses to AZD1222 COVID-19 vaccine. Clones were read by immunoSEQ multiplex PCR, and TCRdb kept only the in-frame ones, dropping some. Of around 210,000 clones listed, roughly 94% are singletons. The specimen comprised peripheral blood, sampled 28 days after the second dose of the MenACWY control vaccine. The receptors here all came from an adult who received the MenACWY meningococcal vaccine as a control. CDR3s include the opening cysteine and the closing phenylalanine or tryptophan. The D gene is left open where the match is weak.

d_call | j_call | v_call | cdr3_aa | cdr3_nt
. | TRBJ2-7 | TRBV9 | CASSVAQGSYEQYF | TGTGCCAGCAGCGTAGCCCAGGGTTCCTACGAGCAGTACTTC
TRBD1 | TRBJ1-4 | TRBV5-1 | CASSLAGGGEKLFF | TGCGCCAGCAGCTTGGCAGGGGGAGGGGAAAAACTGTTTTTT
. | TRBJ1-3 | TRBV5-1 | CASSLAGMGNTIYF | TGCGCCAGCAGCTTGGCCGGGATGGGAAACACCATATATTTT
TRBD2 | TRBJ2-7 | TRBV3-1/TRBV3-2 | CASSQDGLAGFSYEQYF | TGTGCCAGCAGCCAAGACGGACTAGCGGGATTCTCCTACGAGCAGTACTTC
. | TRBJ1-2 | TRBV24-1 | CATSDRGYGYTF | TGTGCCACCAGTGATCGAGGCTATGGCTACACCTTC
TRBD1 | TRBJ2-2 | TRBV19 | CASSLGQGYTGELFF | TGTGCCAGTAGTCTGGGACAGGGATACACCGGGGAGCTGTTTTTT
TRBD2 | TRBJ2-2 | TRBV19 | CASSIPNLAGGYAGELFF | TGTGCCAGTAGTATACCCAACCTAGCGGGAGGTTACGCCGGGGAGCTGTTTTTT
. | TRBJ2-7 | TRBV20-1 | CSPLGLEQYF | TGCAGTCCCCTGGGGCTCGAGCAGTACTTC
TRBD1 | TRBJ2-1 | TRBV11-2 | CASSSTLDRDSYNEQFF | TGTGCCAGCAGCTCAACCCTGGACAGGGACTCCTACAATGAGCAGTTCTTC
. | TRBJ2-7 | TRBV5-5 | CASSYDVGTPYEQYF | TGTGCCAGCAGCTATGATGTCGGCACTCCCTACGAGCAGTACTTC
TRBD1 | TRBJ1-1 | TRBV7-8 | CASSTTGVVAEAFF | TGTGCCAGCAGCACGACAGGGGTGGTGGCTGAAGCTTTCTTT
TRBD1 | TRBJ1-1 | TRBV5-5 | CASSLGTGGTEAFF | TGTGCCAGCAGCTTGGGGACAGGGGGGACTGAAGCTTTCTTT
. | TRBJ1-1 | TRBV28 | CASSRRDNLRAFF | TGTGCCAGCAGTCGCCGGGACAACCTTAGAGCTTTCTTT
. | TRBJ1-2 | TRBV2 | CASRMGEGYGYTF | TGTGCCAGCAGGATGGGGGAGGGCTATGGCTACACCTTC
TRBD1 | TRBJ2-7 | TRBV2 | CASSPGQEPYEQYF | TGTGCCAGCAGTCCGGGACAGGAACCCTACGAGCAGTACTTC